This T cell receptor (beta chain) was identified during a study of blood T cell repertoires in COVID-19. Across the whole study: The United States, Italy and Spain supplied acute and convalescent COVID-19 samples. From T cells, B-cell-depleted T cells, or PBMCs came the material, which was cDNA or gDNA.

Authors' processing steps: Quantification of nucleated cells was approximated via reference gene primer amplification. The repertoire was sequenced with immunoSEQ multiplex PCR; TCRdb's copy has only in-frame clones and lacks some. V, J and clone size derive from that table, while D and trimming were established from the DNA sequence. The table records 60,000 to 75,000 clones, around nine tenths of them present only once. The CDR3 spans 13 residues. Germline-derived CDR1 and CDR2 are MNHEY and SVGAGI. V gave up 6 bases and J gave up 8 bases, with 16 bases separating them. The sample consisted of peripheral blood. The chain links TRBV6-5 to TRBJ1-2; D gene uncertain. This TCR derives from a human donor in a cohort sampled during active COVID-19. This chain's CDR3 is CASSIGGLGGYTF. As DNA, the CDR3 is TGTGCCAGCAGCATAGGAGGGTTGGGAGGCTACACCTTC.